Below, 18 T cell receptor beta chains from the same sample are listed, as sequenced in a study of T cells in Graves' hyperthyroidism and ophthalmopathy. Amplification of TCR beta CDR3 regions used RNA as the template. RT-PCR in the first round (using the HTBI primer set) targeted the TCR CDR3. TCRdb passed the multiplex PCR reads through MiXCR, listing each CDR3 protein once. The sample has 96,000 or so distinct CDR3 sequences; about 51% are singletons. The sample taken for sequencing was blood. These receptors all come from a woman aged 40 to 50 with Graves' hyperthyroidism.

This clonotype was counted at least ten times. This chain uses TRBV6-2 or TRBV6-3 with TRBJ1-2; D might be TRBD1 (5 bases). The V end was cut by 8 bases, the J end by 7 bases, with 17 bases between. This CDR3 contains 13 residues. CDR1 is MNHEY and CDR2 is SVGEGT in the germline V gene. In DNA form, the CDR3 reads TGTGCCAGCCACGACAGTCCCGGACGTGGCTACACCTTC. This codes for CASHDSPGRGYTF.

The chain combines TRBV5-1 with TRBJ2-3, with D hard to call. The CDR3 has 12 residues. Germline values: CDR1 SGHRS, CDR2 YFSETQ. The ends were cut back, 0 bases at V and 7 bases at J, with 6 bases in the middle. CDR3 nucleotide sequence: TGCGCCAGCAGCTTGGCCAGAAATACGCAGTATTTT. Its protein product is CASSLARNTQYF.

This clonotype occurred many times. This chain joins TRBV4-2 and TRBJ2-7, with D possibly being TRBD1 (6 bases). The V gene's germline CDR1 is LGHNA and CDR2 YNFKEQ. V was clipped by 3 bases and J by 1 base, with 13 bases between them. This CDR3 is built from 15 residues. The DNA for the CDR3 is TGTGCCAGCAGCCAGGGCGACAGGAAATCCTACGAGCAGTACTTC. It specifies CASSQGDRKSYEQYF.

This chain connects TRBV7-3 to TRBJ1-2; 11 positions match TRBD1. J was trimmed by 8 bases and V by 5 bases; bases with no gene match: 4. Germline CDR1 reads SGHTA; CDR2 reads FQGTGA. The CDR3 runs to 13 residues. CDR3 coding DNA: TGTGCCAGCAGCCGGACAGGGGGCGGAGGCTACACCTTC. Amino acids: CASSRTGGGGYTF.

At least ten counts were recorded for this clonotype. The chain has TRBV10-3 and TRBJ2-7, with TRBD1 as a possible D gene (6 bases). Germline assignment: CDR1 ENHRY and CDR2 SYGVKD. The CDR3 consists of 14 residues. Trimming cost V 7 bases and J 0 bases, with 13 bases left between them. CDR3 protein: CAITSDRFSYEQYF. The DNA of the CDR3 is TGTGCCATCACTTCGGACAGATTCTCCTACGAGCAGTACTTC.

The V call is TRBV7-2, the J call TRBJ2-5, with D perhaps TRBD2 (5 bases). This CDR3 contains 13 residues. V was clipped by 3 bases and J by 3 bases, with 8 bases between them. The V gene's germline CDR1 is SGHTA and CDR2 FQGNSA. The CDR3 DNA is TGTGCCAGCAGCTTCATCGGGGAAGAGACCCAGTACTTC. Translation gives CASSFIGEETQYF.

Only one count was recorded for this clonotype. A junction end diverges from the germline sequence, so it may reflect a read error. This sequence joins TRBV11-1 and TRBJ1-2; D perhaps matches TRBD1 (6 bases). The length of the CDR3 is 13 residues. The germline V gene encodes CDR1 SGHAT and CDR2 FQDESV (reference sequence). CDR3 DNA sequence: TGTACCAGCAGCCCCCGGGACACCTATGGCTACACCTTC. Translating gives CTSSPRDTYGYTF.

This chain uses TRBV7-2 with TRBJ2-2, with a tentative D call TRBD2 (6 bases). Per germline, CDR1 SGHTA and CDR2 FQGNSA. This CDR3 has 14 amino acids. V lost 3 bases, J lost 8 bases, and 13 bases lay in between. This CDR3 reads CASSFTSSAGELFF. CDR3 sequence (DNA): TGTGCCAGCAGCTTTACTAGCTCGGCGGGGGAGCTGTTTTTT.

Ten or more counts support this clonotype. The chain couples TRBV4-1 to TRBJ1-2; D remains ambiguous. The germline CDR1 and CDR2 sequences are MGHRA and YSYEKL. Trimming took off 1 base at V and 0 bases at J, with 12 bases between the two ends. This CDR3 is built from 16 residues. The CDR3 DNA is TGCGCCAGCAGCCAAGCGATTGAGGGATCTAACTATGGCTACACCTTC. Its translation: CASSQAIEGSNYGYTF.

This clonotype appeared a few times. The chain couples TRBV7-2 to TRBJ1-5; D is ambiguous. This CDR3 spans 13 amino acids. The V end was cut by 4 bases, the J end by 3 bases, with 7 bases between. The germline V gene has CDR1 SGHTA and CDR2 FQGNSA. The chain's CDR3 is CASSSYHNQPQHF. The CDR3 bases are TGTGCCAGCAGCTCGTACCACAATCAGCCCCAGCATTTT. Variable domain in full (rest from reference TRBV7-2 and TRBJ1-5): GAGVSQSPSNKVTEKGKDVELRCDPISGHTALYWYRQSLGQGLEFLIYFQGNSAPDKSGLPSDRFSAERTGGSVSTLTIQRTQQEDSAVYLCASSSYHNQPQHFGDGTRLSIL.

This clonotype was recorded many times. The chain recombines TRBV19 with TRBJ2-6; D may be TRBD2 (6 bases). Trimming cost V 7 bases and J 0 bases, with 13 bases left between them. Per the germline V gene, CDR1 is LNHDA and CDR2 is SQIVND (reference sequence). The CDR3 sequence is 16 residues long. CDR3 DNA sequence: TGTGCCAGTACCGTAGCGGTAAGCTCTGGGGCCAACGTCCTGACTTTC. Its protein is CASTVAVSSGANVLTF. Based on the CDR3 plus reference TRBV19 and TRBJ2-6, the full variable domain is DGGITQSPKYLFRKEGQNVTLSCEQNLNHDAMYWYRQDPGQGLRLIYYSQIVNDFQKGDIAEGYSVSREKKESFPLTVTSAQKNPTAFYLCASTVAVSSGANVLTFGAGSRLTVL.

The chain uses TRBV29-1 and TRBJ2-3; D possibly corresponds to TRBD1 (7 bases). V lost 4 bases, J lost 2 bases, and 16 bases lay in between. The CDR3 length is 15 residues. Looked up from germline, CDR1 is SQVTM and CDR2 is ANQGSEA. The CDR3 sequence is CSVAGDRALTDTQYF. CDR3 nucleotide sequence: TGCAGCGTTGCGGGGGACAGAGCCCTCACAGATACGCAGTATTTT.

The V and J genes are TRBV10-1 and TRBJ2-7, with a tentative D call TRBD1 (8 bases). The CDR3 runs 16 residues. Per the germline V gene, CDR1 is WNHNN and CDR2 is SYGVQD (reference sequence). V was cut by 7 bases and J by 4 bases, with 23 bases left in between. The DNA for the CDR3 is TGCGCCAGCAATCCGACAGGGGCTAGCGGAGGATACGAGCAGTACTTC. It yields the protein CASNPTGASGGYEQYF.

This clonotype was counted at least ten times. The V gene is TRBV5-8, the J gene TRBJ1-1; D not resolved. From germline, CDR1 is SGHTS and CDR2 YDEGEE. Trimming stripped 4 bases from V and 4 bases from J, with 11 bases between. This CDR3 is built from 13 residues. The CDR3 DNA sequence: TGTGCCAGCAGCCTGGATCCGAGCACTGAAGCTTTCTTT. It yields the protein CASSLDPSTEAFF.

Notes on this clonotype: Sequence at one end of the junction differs from germline and may be a read error. CDR3 bases: TGTGCCAGCAGCGGAAGGGGATCGACAGTTAACTATGGCTACACCTTC. Encoded protein: CASSGRGSTVNYGYTF. V and J are TRBV5-1 and TRBJ1-2; D is perhaps TRBD1 (5 bases). The CDR3 has 16 residues. Germline V lookup: CDR1 SGHRS, CDR2 YFSETQ.

At least ten counts were recorded for this clonotype. This rearrangement joins TRBV20-1 to TRBJ2-5; D gene unclear. This CDR3 comprises 11 residues. Deletions cut 1 base from V and 7 bases from J, with 7 bases between. Germline CDR1 and CDR2: DFQATT and SNEGSKA (reference sequence). The CDR3, as DNA: TGCAGTGCTAGAGGAACGGGGACCCAGTACTTC. Its translation: CSARGTGTQYF.

This clonotype was counted ten times or more. The CDR3: CASTGGGQPQHF. As DNA, the CDR3 is TGTGCCAGCACCGGGGGTGGGCAGCCCCAGCATTTT. The chain joins TRBV7-9 to TRBJ1-5, with D possibly matching TRBD1 (5 bases). The V end lost 7 bases, the J end lost 7 bases, and 11 bases lay between the germline ends. Germline V gene sequence: CDR1 SEHNR, CDR2 FQNEAQ (reference sequence). The CDR3 runs to 12 residues.

This clonotype occurred once. This rearrangement joins TRBV7-2 to TRBJ2-7, with TRBD2 identical over 8 bases. V lost 3 bases to trimming and J lost 5 bases; unmatched junction nucleotides: 12. This CDR3 is built from 16 residues. Germline V lookup: CDR1 SGHTA, CDR2 FQGNSA. CDR3 nucleotides: TGTGCCAGCAGCTTCACTCCTCCGAGCGGGAGTAACGAGCAGTACTTC. Encoded protein: CASSFTPPSGSNEQYF. Combining the CDR3 with reference TRBV7-2 and TRBJ2-7 gives the whole variable domain GAGVSQSPSNKVTEKGKDVELRCDPISGHTALYWYRQSLGQGLEFLIYFQGNSAPDKSGLPSDRFSAERTGGSVSTLTIQRTQQEDSAVYLCASSFTPPSGSNEQYFGPGTRLTVT.